This record covers a single T cell receptor beta chain. Its antigen remains unknown. The material for each subset, its genomic DNA, was split evenly across several immunoSEQ plates. Some clones are missing from TCRdb's copy, which holds only in-frame ones; the method was immunoSEQ multiplex PCR. The table includes some 100,000 clones, 55% to 70% detected once. The data are from a study of shared clonotypes between healthy human individuals. General observations from the study: Memory subsets generally showed smaller estimated richness than naive subsets did. Around 5% of naive CD4 clonotypes were shared across several donors.

CDR3 length: 16 residues. V was clipped by 1 base and J by 0 bases, with 13 bases between them. The germline CDR1 and CDR2 sequences are MGHDK and SYGVNS. The TCR sequence derives from a woman under 40 in good health. The chain employs TRBV25-1 and TRBJ2-7; D may match TRBD1 or TRBD2 (5 bases each). The material sequenced was memory CD8+ T cells sorted from blood. The subset denotes: CD45RO+ cells pooled with CCR7-negative TemRA cells. The CDR3 sequence: CASSELGRIDSYEQYF. CDR3 sequence (DNA): TGTGCCAGCAGTGAATTGGGACGGATCGACTCCTACGAGCAGTACTTC.